What follows are 6 T cell receptor beta chains derived from one specimen sequenced in a study of blood T cell repertoires in COVID-19. Assay: immunoSEQ multiplex PCR; the TCRdb copy retains only in-frame clones and omits some. In the table there are around 270,000 clones, approximately 88% of which are singletons. The specimen sequenced was PBMCs or T cells enriched from blood (not recorded which). These receptors came from a woman between 35 and 50 years old who had been exposed to COVID-19.

This chain connects TRBV5-4 to TRBJ1-6, with D tentatively TRBD1 (6 bases). Trimming pared 1 base from V and 9 bases from J, leaving 14 bases between. The CDR3 is 15 amino acids. Germline CDR1 and CDR2: SGHNT and YYREEE (reference sequence). The CDR3 DNA is TGTGCCAGCAGCTTGAAAACAGGGCAAGGTTCACCCCTCCACTTT. Its translation is CASSLKTGQGSPLHF.

V and J are TRBV3-1 (or the pseudogene TRBV3-2) and TRBJ1-6; a possible D gene is TRBD1 (6 bases). This CDR3 is 17 amino acids long. Trimming stripped 5 bases from V and 0 bases from J, with 14 bases between. Germline V CDR1 and CDR2: LGHDT, YNNKEL (reference sequence). The CDR3 coding sequence is TGTGCCAGCAGCGTTGGGGGCTATAGCTCCTATAATTCACCCCTCCACTTT. Its protein product is CASSVGGYSSYNSPLHF.

The sample holds a few counts of this clone. This rearrangement joins TRBV7-9 to TRBJ1-3; tentatively, D is TRBD1 (5 bases). V shed 0 bases and J shed 2 bases, with 8 bases lying between them. The CDR3 length is 15 residues. Germline-derived CDR1 and CDR2 are SEHNR and FQNEAQ (reference sequence). The DNA for the CDR3 is TGTGCCAGCAGCTTAGCAGGGGCGCCTGGAAACACCATATATTTT. Translated: CASSLAGAPGNTIYF.

V is TRBV4-2 and J is TRBJ1-5, with 9 bases matching TRBD1. In germline, CDR1 is LGHNA, CDR2 YNFKEQ. The ends lost 4 bases at V and 7 bases at J; junction bases unmatched: 8. The CDR3 is made up of 15 amino acids. The CDR3 DNA sequence: TGTGCCAGCAGCCCTCACGGGGACAGGGTACAGCCCCAGCATTTT. Protein product: CASSPHGDRVQPQHF.

This clone was detected only once. The chain recombines TRBV7-2 with TRBJ1-1; no reliable D call. With 5 bases removed from V and 5 bases from J, the gap between germline ends came to 12 bases. Per the germline V gene, CDR1 is SGHTA and CDR2 is FQGNSA. The CDR3 loop spans 13 amino acids. The CDR3 DNA is TGTGCCAGCAGCCCCCTTCCCGGGACTGAAGCTTTCTTT. Translated, it gives CASSPLPGTEAFF.

The chain joins TRBV15 to TRBJ1-1; unclear D gene. The CDR3 has 12 amino acids. CDR1 and CDR2 (germline): LNHNV, YYDKDF (reference sequence). Between the trimmed V and J ends, which lost 6 bases and 4 bases, there was a span of 9 bases. CDR3 bases: TGTGCCACCAGGGGAGATGGCACTGAAGCTTTCTTT. It translates to CATRGDGTEAFF.